A single sample gave rise to the 13 T cell receptor beta chains below, sequenced in a study of read filtering for tumor transcriptome and immune sequencing. This library used around 0.4 ug RNA and molecular barcoded adaptors spanning alpha/delta and beta/gamma chains. TCRdb re-called the reads through MiXCR, storing one row per CDR3 protein. The table shows 30,000 to 50,000 distinct CDR3 sequences, with about 11% occurring only once. Sample: a population of CD138-negative cells sorted from bone marrow. Every receptor here comes from a donor aged 40 or over with multiple myeloma.

This clonotype has a count of ten or more. The chain employs TRBV11-2 and TRBJ2-7; either TRBD1 or TRBD2 may fit D (6 bases each). Germline values: CDR1 SGHAT, CDR2 FQNNGV. With 1 base removed from V and 3 bases from J, the gap between germline ends came to 13 bases. The CDR3 is 15 amino acids. CDR3: CASSLGRGLDYEQYF. CDR3 sequence (DNA): TGTGCCAGCAGCTTAGGCCGGGGGCTAGACTACGAGCAGTACTTC.

This clonotype came up many times. V usage is TRBV3-1 and J usage is TRBJ2-2; D is uncertain. Germline CDR1 reads LGHDT; CDR2 reads YNNKEL (reference sequence). Deletions cut 0 bases from V and 4 bases from J, with 6 bases between. The CDR3 has 14 amino acids. CDR3 sequence (DNA): TGTGCCAGCAGCCAAGATCAAGGCACCGGGGAGCTGTTTTTT. Translated: CASSQDQGTGELFF.

This clonotype has a count of ten or more. The CDR3 loop reads CASSLSGNQPQHF. The CDR3 coding sequence is TGTGCCAGCAGCCTGTCGGGGAATCAGCCCCAGCATTTT. The chain couples TRBV14 to TRBJ1-5; no firm D call. This CDR3 comprises 13 residues. CDR1 and CDR2 from the germline V gene are SGHDN and FVKESK. V was cut by 4 bases and J by 4 bases, with 8 bases left in between.

Many counts were recorded for this clonotype. The rearrangement joins TRBV12-3 or TRBV12-4 to TRBJ1-4, with 8 nucleotides matching TRBD1. V was pared by 5 bases and J by 5 bases, with 7 bases of the junction left unmatched. This CDR3 region has 15 residues. The chain's CDR3 is CASSPSRGPNEKLFF. CDR3 DNA: TGTGCCAGCAGTCCATCCAGGGGGCCGAATGAAAAACTGTTTTTT.

This clonotype was detected ten times or more. The chain has TRBV20-1 and TRBJ2-7; 10 nucleotides agree with TRBD2. The germline CDR1 and CDR2 sequences are DFQATT and SNEGSKA (reference sequence). Trimming cost V 0 bases and J 4 bases; bases outside gene matches: 12. There are 17 residues in the CDR3. The CDR3 sequence is CSARELSGGTLLYEQYF. CDR3 nucleotide sequence: TGCAGTGCTAGAGAACTTAGCGGGGGGACTCTATTATACGAGCAGTACTTC.

At least ten counts were recorded for this clonotype. The chain has TRBV2 and TRBJ2-2; D not resolved. Trimming stripped 5 bases from V and 4 bases from J, with 11 bases between. The CDR3 sequence is 14 residues long. Per germline, CDR1 SNHLY and CDR2 FYNNEI. CDR3 residues: CASSTITSTGELFF. CDR3 DNA sequence: TGTGCCAGCAGTACTATTACCAGCACCGGGGAGCTGTTTTTT. The variable domain in full, completed from reference TRBV2 and TRBJ2-2, reads EPEVTQTPSHQVTQMGQEVILRCVPISNHLYFYWYRQILGQKVEFLVSFYNNEISEKSEIFDDQFSVERPDGSNFTLKIRSTKLEDSAMYFCASSTITSTGELFFGEGSRLTVL.

The sample holds many counts of this clonotype. J is TRBJ1-4 and V is TRBV7-8; D perhaps matches TRBD1 (5 bases). Trimming cost V 1 base and J 7 bases, with 10 bases left between them. The CDR3 loop spans 14 amino acids. Looked up from germline, CDR1 is SGHVS and CDR2 is FQNEAQ. The CDR3 sequence is CASSLGGGTEKLFF. The CDR3 DNA reads TGTGCCAGCAGCTTAGGGGGGGGAACTGAAAAACTGTTTTTT.

This clonotype showed up many times. The chain links TRBV5-5 to TRBJ2-1, with 7 bases aligning to TRBD1. Trimming removed 1 base from V and 3 bases from J; junction bases left unmatched: 1. The CDR3 spans 14 residues. Germline CDR1 and CDR2: SGHKS and YYEKEE (reference sequence). Here the CDR3 reads CASSLRQGYNEQFF. For the CDR3, the DNA is TGTGCCAGCAGCTTGAGACAGGGCTACAATGAGCAGTTCTTC.

This clonotype has ten or more counts. The chain uses TRBV12-3 or TRBV12-4 and TRBJ2-7; no definite D call. Trimming left V 3 bases short and J 1 base short, with 7 bases between. CDR3 length: 13 residues. The CDR3 reads CASSFLESYEQYF. CDR3 coding DNA: TGTGCCAGCAGTTTTTTGGAGTCCTACGAGCAGTACTTC.

This clonotype was recorded at least ten times. This chain connects TRBV18 to TRBJ2-4; unclear D gene. There are 14 residues in the CDR3. CDR1 is KGHSH, CDR2 LQKENI, per germline. V was trimmed by 3 bases and J by 2 bases, leaving 8 bases between them. The CDR3 reads CASSPTGTKNIQYF. The CDR3 region has the DNA TGTGCCAGCTCACCGACTGGGACCAAAAACATTCAGTACTTC.

Ten or more counts support this clonotype. This CDR3 reads CASSLFDTDTQYF. CDR3 coding DNA: TGTGCCAGCAGCTTATTCGACACAGATACGCAGTATTTT. J is TRBJ2-3 and V is TRBV7-3; no reliable D call. Germline V CDR1 and CDR2: SGHTA, FQGTGA. This CDR3 is built from 13 residues. V was shortened by 2 bases and J by 2 bases, with 5 bases between the two germline ends.

This clonotype was seen ten or more times. The chain combines TRBV6-2 or TRBV6-3 with TRBJ1-1; D gene uncertain. This CDR3 comprises 17 residues. The germline gives CDR1 MNHEY, CDR2 SVGEGT. V lost 2 bases and J 0 bases, leaving 16 bases between the germline ends. The DNA of the CDR3 is TGTGCCAGCAGTTACCCACCAGGACCGATTATGAACACTGAAGCTTTCTTT. Translation gives CASSYPPGPIMNTEAFF.

This clonotype showed up many times. The chain has TRBV2 and TRBJ1-2, with 7 bases lining up with TRBD1. This CDR3 comprises 13 residues. V gave up 6 bases and J gave up 6 bases; unmatched junction bases: 7. Germline values: CDR1 SNHLY, CDR2 FYNNEI. CDR3 nucleotide sequence: TGTGCCAGCAGCCAACAGGGGACAGATGGCTACACCTTC. Encoded protein: CASSQQGTDGYTF.